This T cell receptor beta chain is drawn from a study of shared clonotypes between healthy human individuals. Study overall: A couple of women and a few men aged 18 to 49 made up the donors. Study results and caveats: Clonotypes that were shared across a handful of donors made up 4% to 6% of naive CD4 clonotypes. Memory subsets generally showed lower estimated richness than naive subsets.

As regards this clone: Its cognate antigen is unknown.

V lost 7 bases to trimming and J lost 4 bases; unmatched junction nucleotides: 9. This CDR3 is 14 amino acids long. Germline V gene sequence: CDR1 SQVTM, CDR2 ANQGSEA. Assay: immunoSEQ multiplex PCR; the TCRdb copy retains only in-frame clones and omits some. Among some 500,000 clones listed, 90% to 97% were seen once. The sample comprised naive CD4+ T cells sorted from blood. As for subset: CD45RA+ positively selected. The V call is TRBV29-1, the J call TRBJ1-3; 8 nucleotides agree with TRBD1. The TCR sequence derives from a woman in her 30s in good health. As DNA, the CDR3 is TGCAGCGCTCGGGACAGGTTGACCGGAAACACCATATATTTT. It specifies CSARDRLTGNTIYF.